The 7 T cell receptor beta chains below all came from one sample that was sequenced in a study of blood T cell repertoires in COVID-19. Libraries were prepared by immunoSEQ multiplex PCR; TCRdb keeps only in-frame clonotypes and omits some of them. This repertoire shows 350,000 to 450,000 clones, around 89% found once; its top ten account for around 1.1%. Sequenced: PBMCs or T cells enriched from blood (not recorded which). The source is a man aged 25 to 40 who had recovered from COVID-19.

V usage is TRBV19 and J usage is TRBJ2-3; 8 bases fit TRBD2. J lost 2 bases, V lost 5 bases, and 9 bases had no gene match. The CDR3 totals 16 residues. Germline-derived CDR1 and CDR2 are LNHDA and SQIVND (reference sequence). The CDR3, as DNA: TGTGCCAGTAGTGTACTAGCGGCGGAATACACAGATACGCAGTATTTT. Its protein is CASSVLAAEYTDTQYF.

This chain uses TRBV19 with TRBJ2-7; 11 bases are a match to TRBD2. V trimming: 4 bases; J trimming: 5 bases; junction bases outside the gene matches: 4. The CDR3 has 14 residues. CDR1 is LNHDA, CDR2 SQIVND, per germline (reference sequence). The CDR3 nucleotides are TGTGCCAGTAGTAAAACTAGCGGGAGCAACGAGCAGTACTTC. It codes for CASSKTSGSNEQYF.

This chain links TRBV28 with TRBJ1-6; no clear D gene. The germline V gene has CDR1 MDHEN and CDR2 SYDVKM. The V end lost 4 bases, the J end lost 9 bases, and 7 bases lay between the germline ends. There are 12 residues in the CDR3. The CDR3 spells CASSSKSSPLHF. Written as DNA, the CDR3 is TGTGCCAGCAGTTCGAAGAGTTCACCCCTCCACTTT.

V is TRBV29-1 and J is TRBJ2-3; a weak D match, TRBD2 (5 bases). This CDR3 is 19 amino acids long. V lost 4 bases and J lost 2, with 28 bases in between. Germline V gives CDR1 SQVTM, CDR2 ANQGSEA. CDR3 loop: CSVVRAEKVLASLTDTQYF. The CDR3 DNA sequence: TGCAGCGTTGTTCGGGCCGAGAAGGTTTTGGCTAGCCTCACAGATACGCAGTATTTT.

The chain is built from TRBV30 and TRBJ2-5; 7 nucleotides align to TRBD2. Trimming removed 8 bases from V and 7 bases from J; junction bases left unmatched: 10. CDR1 GTSNPN and CDR2 SVGIG come from the germline V gene (reference sequence). The CDR3 length is 12 residues. The CDR3 DNA reads as TGTGCCCGCGGGGGAGTGGGGTTGACCCAGTACTTC. It is translated as CARGGVGLTQYF.

The J gene is TRBJ1-5, the V gene TRBV24-1; 7 nucleotides agree with TRBD1. V lost 1 base and J lost 3; bases outside the gene matches: 8. The CDR3 totals 17 residues. Germline CDR1 KGHDR, CDR2 SFDVKD. CDR3 DNA sequence: TGTGCCACCAGTGATTTAGGGAGACAGGGACCCAATCAGCCCCAGCATTTT. This codes for CATSDLGRQGPNQPQHF.

The genes are TRBV30 and TRBJ1-1; D uncertain. Between the trimmed V and J ends, which lost 4 bases and 1 base, there was a span of 13 bases. The CDR3 sequence is 14 residues long. CDR1 and CDR2 (germline): GTSNPN, SVGIG (reference sequence). This CDR3 reads CAWTQLTKNTEAFF. The CDR3 DNA reads TGTGCCTGGACCCAACTAACAAAGAACACTGAAGCTTTCTTT.